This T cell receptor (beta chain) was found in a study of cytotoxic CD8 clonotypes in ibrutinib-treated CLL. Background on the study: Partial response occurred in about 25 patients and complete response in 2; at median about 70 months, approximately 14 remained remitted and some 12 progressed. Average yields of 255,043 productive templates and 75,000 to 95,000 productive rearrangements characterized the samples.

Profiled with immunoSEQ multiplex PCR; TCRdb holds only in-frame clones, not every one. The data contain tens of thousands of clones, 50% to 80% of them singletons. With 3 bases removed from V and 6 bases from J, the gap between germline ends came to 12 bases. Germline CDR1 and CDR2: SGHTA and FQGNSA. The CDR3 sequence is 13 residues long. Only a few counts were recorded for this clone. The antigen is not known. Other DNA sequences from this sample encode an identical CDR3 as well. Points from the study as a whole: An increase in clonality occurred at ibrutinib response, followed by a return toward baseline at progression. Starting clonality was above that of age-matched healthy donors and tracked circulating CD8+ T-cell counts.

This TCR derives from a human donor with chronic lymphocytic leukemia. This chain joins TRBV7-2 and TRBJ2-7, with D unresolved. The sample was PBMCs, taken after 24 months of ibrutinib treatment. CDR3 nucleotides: TGTGCCAGCAGCTTGGACCCGGGCGGCGAGCAGTACTTC. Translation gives CASSLDPGGEQYF.